This T cell receptor (beta chain) was sequenced in a study of T cell responses to AZD1222 COVID-19 vaccine. Overall study context: Second-dose intervals near 4 or 12 weeks were combined. Study outcomes and limitations: Unmutated variant regions are reportedly targeted by nearly half of spike-specific TCRs. Donor demographics were predominantly white British with a female majority; clonal diversity may be underestimated. Only after the peak T cell response were repertoires sampled.

Here immunoSEQ multiplex PCR was the method, and the copy in TCRdb shows in-frame clones only, minus some. The profile shows 140,000 to 150,000 clones, around 90% of them singletons. A word on this clone: The antigen is undetermined.

The CDR3 runs to 16 residues. V was clipped by 0 bases and J by 5 bases, with 17 bases between them. Germline values: CDR1 SGHNT, CDR2 YYREEE (reference sequence). The input for sequencing was peripheral blood, taken on day 0 of AZD1222 vaccination. The genes are TRBV5-4 and TRBJ2-5, with D maybe TRBD1 (5 bases). This TCR was recovered from an adult in good health. The CDR3 sequence: CASSLVAWGATETQYF. The DNA for the CDR3 is TGTGCCAGCAGCTTGGTGGCGTGGGGCGCGACCGAGACCCAGTACTTC.